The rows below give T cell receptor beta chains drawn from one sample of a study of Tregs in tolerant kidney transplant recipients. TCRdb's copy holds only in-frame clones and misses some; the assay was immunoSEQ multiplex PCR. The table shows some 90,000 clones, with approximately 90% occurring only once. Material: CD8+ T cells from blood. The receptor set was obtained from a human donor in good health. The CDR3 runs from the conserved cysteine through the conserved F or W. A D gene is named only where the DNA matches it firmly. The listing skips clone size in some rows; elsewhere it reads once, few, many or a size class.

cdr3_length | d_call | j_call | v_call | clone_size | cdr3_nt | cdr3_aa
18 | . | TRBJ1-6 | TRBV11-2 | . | TGTGCCAGCAGCCGGGACGGAGGGGGGTCCTACTATAATTCACCCCTCCACTTT | CASSRDGGGSYYNSPLHF
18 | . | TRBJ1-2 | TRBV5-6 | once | TGTGCCAGCAGCTCTGGGGTGTTCGGGTTAGGAGAGCGCTATGGCTACACCTTC | CASSSGVFGLGERYGYTF
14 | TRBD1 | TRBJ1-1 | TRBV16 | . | TGTGCCAGCAGCCGGGGACAGGGTAACACTGAAGCTTTCTTT | CASSRGQGNTEAFF
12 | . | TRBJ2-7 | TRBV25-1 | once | TGTGCCAGCAGTGAGGGCTCCTACGAGCAGTACTTC | CASSEGSYEQYF
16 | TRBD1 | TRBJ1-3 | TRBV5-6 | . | TGTGCCAGCAGCGGAGTGGGACAGCTCTCTGGAAACACCATATATTTT | CASSGVGQLSGNTIYF
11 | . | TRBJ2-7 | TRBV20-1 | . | TGCAGTGCTAGATGGGGGTACGAGCAGTACTTC | CSARWGYEQYF
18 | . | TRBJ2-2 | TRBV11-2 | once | TGTGCCAGCAGCTTGGGGGCCCGTGAACCGGTGAACACCGGGGAGCTGTTTTTT | CASSLGAREPVNTGELFF
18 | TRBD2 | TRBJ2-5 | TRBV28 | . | TGTGCCAGCCAGTGGACAGGGACTATAGCGGGGGGCCAAGAGACCCAGTACTTC | CASQWTGTIAGGQETQYF
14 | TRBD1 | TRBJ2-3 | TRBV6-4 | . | TGTGCCAGCAGTGACTCAGGGGGCTGGGATACGCAGTATTTT | CASSDSGGWDTQYF
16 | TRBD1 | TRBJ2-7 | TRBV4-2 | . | TGTGCCAGCAGCCAAGAGTCGGGACAGGGCAGGTACGAGCAGTACTTC | CASSQESGQGRYEQYF
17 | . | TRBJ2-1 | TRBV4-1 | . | TGCGCCAGCAGCCCCCGGCCCGACAGGAGCTCCTACAATGAGCAGTTCTTC | CASSPRPDRSSYNEQFF
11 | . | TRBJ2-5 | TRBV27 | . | TGTGCCACCGGACAGCAAGAGACCCAGTACTTC | CATGQQETQYF
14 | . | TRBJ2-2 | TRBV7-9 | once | TGTGCCAGCAGCTTATTCTCGCCTGCCGGGGAGCTGTTTTTT | CASSLFSPAGELFF
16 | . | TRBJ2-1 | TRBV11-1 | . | TGTGCCAGCAGCTTAGCCCCACGTGGGAGAGGGGATGAGCAGTTCTTC | CASSLAPRGRGDEQFF
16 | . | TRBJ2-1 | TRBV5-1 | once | TGCGCCAGCAGCCCAACAGAGGGGCCAACCTACAATGAGCAGTTCTTC | CASSPTEGPTYNEQFF
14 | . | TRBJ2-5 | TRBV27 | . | TGTGCCAGCAGTTCGACGGGGTTCCAAGAGACCCAGTACTTC | CASSSTGFQETQYF
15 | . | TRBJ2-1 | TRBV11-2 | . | TGTGCCAGCAGCCTAGGAGTCCCCGAAGTTGGCGTGCAGTTCTTC | CASSLGVPEVGVQFF
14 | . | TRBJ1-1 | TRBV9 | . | TGTGCCAGCAGCGGGCGGGTAGGGAACACTGAAGCTTTCTTT | CASSGRVGNTEAFF
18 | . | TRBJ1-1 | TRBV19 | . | TGTGCCAGTAGTATCGGGGCAGGGTCAGGTATCATGAACACTGAAGCTTTCTTT | CASSIGAGSGIMNTEAFF
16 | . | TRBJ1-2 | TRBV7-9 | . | TGTGCCAGCAGCGCCTTGGAGGGCCCCCTTAACTATGGCTACACCTTC | CASSALEGPLNYGYTF
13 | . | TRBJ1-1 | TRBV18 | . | TGTGCCAGCTCCCCGGGACCGGGGACTGAAGCTTTCTTT | CASSPGPGTEAFF
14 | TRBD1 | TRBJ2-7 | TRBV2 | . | TGTGCCAGCGAGGAGGGACAGGGTAACTACGAGCAGTACTTC | CASEEGQGNYEQYF
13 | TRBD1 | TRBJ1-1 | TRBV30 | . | TGTGCCTGGAGTCCGACAGGGGCTACTGAAGCTTTCTTT | CAWSPTGATEAFF